Following are 31 T cell receptor beta chains from one sample sequenced in a study of memory CD4+ T cells and cytomegalovirus serostatus. The protocol was immunoSEQ multiplex PCR, while the TCRdb copy is restricted to in-frame clones and leaves out a portion. The table records around 63,000 clones, about 75% of them present only once. The sort gate was single viable CD3+CD4+CD8-CD45RO+ cells for memory CD4+ T cells. The specimen sequenced was memory CD4+ T cells from blood. These receptors originate from an adult in good health and CMV-seropositive.

This chain uses TRBV6-5 with TRBJ1-1; D is uncertain. This CDR3 is 14 amino acids long. The germline V and J ends were trimmed by 6 bases and 0 bases, with 11 bases remaining between them. CDR1 and CDR2 from the germline V gene are MNHEY and SVGAGI. CDR3 residues: CASSPSQVNTEAFF. The CDR3 region has the DNA TGTGCCAGCAGCCCGTCTCAGGTGAACACTGAAGCTTTCTTT.

The chain recombines TRBV6-1 with TRBJ1-6; weak D call: TRBD1 (5 bases). The CDR3 covers 15 residues. V lost 4 bases to trimming and J lost 3 bases, with 10 bases between them. Germline lookup yields CDR1 MNHNS and CDR2 SASEGT. In nucleotides, the CDR3 is TGTGCCAGCAGTGCAGGCAGGGTCTATAATTCACCCCTCCACTTT. This translates into CASSAGRVYNSPLHF.

The V and J genes are TRBV4-1 and TRBJ1-5; possible D gene TRBD1, 5 bases. Germline V gives CDR1 MGHRA, CDR2 YSYEKL. Trimming took 0 bases from V and 5 from J, leaving 5 bases between them. CDR3 size: 13 residues. CDR3 loop: CASSQDRDQPQHF. The CDR3 region has the DNA TGCGCCAGCAGCCAAGACAGGGATCAGCCCCAGCATTTT.

V gene TRBV27 combines with J gene TRBJ1-1, with TRBD1 as a possible D gene (5 bases). This CDR3 region has 16 residues. The V gene's germline CDR1 is MNHEY and CDR2 SMNVEV (reference sequence). Trimming removed 2 bases from V and 2 bases from J, with 15 bases in between. CDR3 loop: CASSLGYGGSNTEAFF. CDR3 in DNA: TGTGCCAGCAGTTTAGGGTATGGGGGTAGCAACACTGAAGCTTTCTTT.

The rearrangement links TRBV19 to TRBJ2-1, with 10 bases matching TRBD2. Germline CDR1 LNHDA, CDR2 SQIVND (reference sequence). CDR3 length equals 15 residues. After removal of 8 bases from V and 5 bases from J, the junction contained 9 bases not matched to a gene. The CDR3 nucleotides are TGTGCCAGTGGTGTTCTAGCGGGGGCTAACAATGAGCAGTTCTTC. Residues: CASGVLAGANNEQFF.

The chain uses TRBV7-3 and TRBJ2-7; the match to TRBD1 covers 7 bases. With 4 bases clipped from V and 6 bases from J, the junction kept 9 bases outside the gene matches. The germline CDR1 and CDR2 sequences are SGHTA and FQGTGA. This CDR3 comprises 14 residues. In nucleotides, the CDR3 is TGTGCCAGCAGCTCCCGAGGGGACAGTATCGAGCAGTACTTC. Its translation: CASSSRGDSIEQYF.

The chain is built from TRBV4-1 and TRBJ2-7; D is undetermined. Germline CDR1 reads MGHRA; CDR2 reads YSYEKL. This CDR3 has 12 amino acids. V lost 1 base, J lost 7 bases, and 8 bases lay in between. The CDR3, as DNA: TGCGCCAGCAGCCAAGTTCAAGGGGAGCAGTACTTC. Translating it yields CASSQVQGEQYF.

The V call is TRBV5-1, the J call TRBJ2-2; D possibly corresponds to TRBD2 (6 bases). Trimming left V 2 bases short and J 5 bases short, with 13 bases between. Germline CDR1 SGHRS, CDR2 YFSETQ. The CDR3 sequence is 15 residues long. Here the CDR3 DNA reads TGCGCCAGCAGCTTTGGGGGGAGTAGAACCGGGGAGCTGTTTTTT. As protein: CASSFGGSRTGELFF.

This clone has only one observation. This chain connects TRBV2 to TRBJ1-4, with D perhaps matching TRBD1 (5 bases). The CDR3 has 14 amino acids. Trimming shortened V by 3 bases and J by 3 bases, and 8 bases separated the two germline ends. Germline CDR1 SNHLY, CDR2 FYNNEI. The CDR3 sequence is CASSEGTANEKLFF. In DNA form, the CDR3 reads TGTGCCAGCAGTGAGGGGACGGCTAATGAAAAACTGTTTTTT.

The genes are TRBV6-6 and TRBJ2-7; D uncertain. Germline lookup yields CDR1 MNHNY and CDR2 SVGAGI (reference sequence). V was trimmed by 5 bases and J by 2 bases, leaving 13 bases between them. CDR3 length: 14 residues. The CDR3 coding sequence is TGTGCCAGCAGTAAGGGCGGAGCCCCCTACGAGCAGTACTTC. It codes for CASSKGGAPYEQYF.

The chain has TRBV7-3 and TRBJ2-2, with 9 bases identical to TRBD1. V shed 2 bases, J shed 6 bases, and the junction held 7 bases outside the gene matches. This CDR3 is built from 16 residues. The V gene's germline CDR1 is SGHTA and CDR2 FQGTGA. This chain's CDR3 is CASSLSRTGVAGELFF. The CDR3 DNA reads TGTGCCAGCAGCTTATCCAGGACAGGGGTGGCCGGGGAGCTGTTTTTT.

The genes are TRBV9 and TRBJ2-6; D remains unclear. V gave up 0 bases and J gave up 3 bases, with 1 base separating them. The length of the CDR3 is 13 residues. Germline V gene sequence: CDR1 SGDLS, CDR2 YYNGEE. CDR3 DNA: TGTGCCAGCAGCGTAGGTGGGGCCAACGTCCTGACTTTC. Amino acid sequence: CASSVGGANVLTF.

The chain employs TRBV7-8 and TRBJ2-3, with 11 nucleotides matching TRBD2. The V gene end was trimmed by 6 bases and the J gene end by 1 base; junction bases not matched to a gene: 6. The CDR3 has 16 residues. The germline V gene encodes CDR1 SGHVS and CDR2 FQNEAQ. CDR3 nucleotide sequence: TGTGCCAGCAGTTATAGCGGGGGGGCCGGCACAGATACGCAGTATTTT. Residues: CASSYSGGAGTDTQYF. Full variable domain (outside the CDR3, taken from reference TRBV7-8 and TRBJ2-3): GAGVSQSPRYKVAKRGQDVALRCDPISGHVSLFWYQQALGQGPEFLTYFQNEAQLDKSGLPSDRFFAERPEGSVSTLKIQRTQQEDSAVYLCASSYSGGAGTDTQYFGPGTRLTVL.

This clone was seen more than once but under ten times. The J gene is TRBJ2-7, the V gene TRBV30; D might be TRBD2 (5 bases). CDR3 size: 14 residues. CDR1 and CDR2 (germline): GTSNPN, SVGIG (reference sequence). The germline V and J ends were trimmed by 2 bases and 6 bases, with 17 bases remaining between them. For the CDR3, the DNA is TGTGCCTGGAGTCCCGGGCCCCTTGAGGGCGAGCAGTACTTC. Its translation: CAWSPGPLEGEQYF.

V is TRBV2 and J is TRBJ2-3; 8 nucleotides align to TRBD1. CDR3 length: 14 residues. Germline CDR1 SNHLY, CDR2 FYNNEI. V lost 6 bases and J lost 0; bases outside the gene matches: 2. The DNA for the CDR3 is TGTGCCAGCAGCTGGACAGGGAGCACAGATACGCAGTATTTT. Translation: CASSWTGSTDTQYF.

This clone showed up just a few times. In DNA, the CDR3 is TGCGCCAGCAGCTTTCCTAGCGGGGGGGAGAACACCGGGGAGCTGTTTTTT. Its translation is CASSFPSGGENTGELFF. This rearrangement joins TRBV5-1 to TRBJ2-2, with 12 nucleotides matching TRBD2. After removal of 2 bases from V and 1 base from J, the junction contained 3 bases not matched to a gene. Germline lookup yields CDR1 SGHRS and CDR2 YFSETQ. The length of the CDR3 is 17 residues.

CDR3 residues: CAWSRRNSPLHF. The CDR3 nucleotides are TGTGCCTGGAGTCGGAGAAATTCACCCCTCCACTTT. V gene TRBV30 combines with J gene TRBJ1-6; D gene unclear. This CDR3 has 12 amino acids. Germline loops: CDR1 GTSNPN, CDR2 SVGIG (reference sequence). V lost 2 bases and J lost 7, with 6 bases in between. Variable domain in full (rest from reference TRBV30 and TRBJ1-6): SQTIHQWPATLVQPVGSPLSLECTVEGTSNPNLYWYRQAAGRGLQLLFYSVGIGQISSEVPQNLSASRPQDRQFILSSKKLLLSDSGFYLCAWSRRNSPLHFGNGTRLTVT.

This clone has a handful of counts. The chain has TRBV28 and TRBJ1-2, with a weak D call TRBD1 (6 bases). V was cut by 5 bases and J by 3 bases, with 10 bases left in between. The CDR3 loop spans 13 amino acids. Per germline, CDR1 MDHEN and CDR2 SYDVKM. The CDR3 region has the DNA TGTGCCAGCAGTCAAGGGGGGGACTATGGCTACACCTTC. Protein sequence: CASSQGGDYGYTF.

The genes are TRBV2 and TRBJ1-4; D call uncertain. Trimming took off 3 bases at V and 2 bases at J, with 10 bases between the two ends. The CDR3 extends over 15 amino acids. Germline CDR1 and CDR2: SNHLY and FYNNEI. CDR3: CASSDDHSTNEKLFF. In nucleotides, the CDR3 is TGTGCCAGCAGTGATGACCATTCCACTAATGAAAAACTGTTTTTT.

This clone has just a few counts. The rearrangement uses TRBV19 and TRBJ2-2; 11 nucleotides match TRBD2. J was trimmed by 1 base and V by 4 bases; bases with no gene match: 14. The CDR3 totals 20 residues. CDR1 and CDR2 from the germline V gene are LNHDA and SQIVND (reference sequence). The chain's CDR3 is CASSSPTSGKRLGNTGELFF. CDR3 bases: TGTGCCAGTAGTAGTCCGACTAGCGGGAAACGGCTGGGGAACACCGGGGAGCTGTTTTTT. Full variable domain (remainder filled in from reference TRBV19 and TRBJ2-2): DGGITQSPKYLFRKEGQNVTLSCEQNLNHDAMYWYRQDPGQGLRLIYYSQIVNDFQKGDIAEGYSVSREKKESFPLTVTSAQKNPTAFYLCASSSPTSGKRLGNTGELFFGEGSRLTVL.

The rearrangement uses TRBV5-4 and TRBJ2-3, with 8 positions matching TRBD1. Germline trimming cut 5 bases from V and 5 bases from J; bases unmatched to any gene: 4. The CDR3 is 13 residues long. The germline CDR1 and CDR2 sequences are SGHNT and YYREEE (reference sequence). For the CDR3, the DNA is TGTGCCAGCAGACCAGGGGGCGTAGATACGCAGTATTTT. Amino acid sequence: CASRPGGVDTQYF.

The V call is TRBV18, the J call TRBJ2-7, with D possibly matching TRBD2 (5 bases). V was cut by 5 bases and J by 4 bases, with 21 bases left in between. The CDR3 runs 16 residues. Germline V gene lookup returns CDR1 KGHSH and CDR2 LQKENI. This CDR3 is CASSILPGLRLYEQYF. In nucleotides, the CDR3 is TGTGCCAGCTCAATACTTCCAGGACTGAGATTATACGAGCAGTACTTC. The whole variable domain, remainder taken from reference TRBV18 and TRBJ2-7, is NAGVMQNPRHLVRRRGQEARLRCSPMKGHSHVYWYRQLPEEGLKFMVYLQKENIIDESGMPKERFSAEFPKEGPSILRIQQVVRGDSAAYFCASSILPGLRLYEQYFGPGTRLTVT.

V usage is TRBV10-1 and J usage is TRBJ2-7, with TRBD1 matching over 7 bases. Germline CDR1 reads WNHNN; CDR2 reads SYGVQD (reference sequence). The CDR3 runs 15 residues. The ends lost 6 bases at V and 5 bases at J; junction bases unmatched: 13. The CDR3 DNA is TGCGCCAGCAGCCAAGGGACAGACGATATAAACGAGCAGTACTTC. It translates to CASSQGTDDINEQYF.

This clone was recorded a few times. The V and J genes are TRBV7-2 and TRBJ2-1, with a weak D call TRBD2 (5 bases). CDR3 length: 14 residues. Trimming took off 5 bases at V and 4 bases at J, with 12 bases between the two ends. Germline assignment: CDR1 SGHTA and CDR2 FQGNSA. The CDR3, as DNA: TGTGCCAGCAGCGTCGAGGGCGGATACAATGAGCAGTTCTTC. The encoded protein is CASSVEGGYNEQFF. Full variable domain (rest looked up from reference TRBV7-2 and TRBJ2-1): GAGVSQSPSNKVTEKGKDVELRCDPISGHTALYWYRQSLGQGLEFLIYFQGNSAPDKSGLPSDRFSAERTGGSVSTLTIQRTQQEDSAVYLCASSVEGGYNEQFFGPGTRLTVL.

This chain links TRBV6-1 with TRBJ1-4; the D gene is possibly TRBD1 (5 bases). The CDR3 is made up of 14 amino acids. The V and J ends lost 4 bases and 4 bases respectively, with 10 bases between them. Germline-derived CDR1 and CDR2 are MNHNS and SASEGT. The CDR3: CASSAPRGNEKLFF. DNA for the CDR3: TGTGCCAGCAGTGCCCCGAGGGGTAATGAAAAACTGTTTTTT.

This chain uses TRBV25-1 with TRBJ2-7; 7 bases align to TRBD2. CDR3 size: 13 residues. Trimming cost V 5 bases and J 2 bases; bases outside gene matches: 3. Germline V CDR1 and CDR2: MGHDK, SYGVNS. This CDR3 is CASSWGGTYEQYF. The DNA of the CDR3 is TGTGCCAGCAGTTGGGGGGGAACCTACGAGCAGTACTTC.

This chain uses TRBV28 with TRBJ2-1; 11 bases align to TRBD2. Germline trimming cut 4 bases from V and 1 base from J; bases unmatched to any gene: 3. Germline values: CDR1 MDHEN, CDR2 SYDVKM. CDR3 length: 16 amino acids. CDR3 loop: CASSSRLAGSYNEQFF. The DNA of the CDR3 is TGTGCCAGCAGTTCTCGACTAGCGGGGTCCTACAATGAGCAGTTCTTC.

The chain links TRBV28 to TRBJ1-1; D is unresolved. The CDR3 has 16 residues. Germline V gives CDR1 MDHEN, CDR2 SYDVKM. With 2 bases removed from V and 1 base from J, the gap between germline ends came to 14 bases. CDR3 in DNA: TGTGCCAGCAGTTTACTGGCAGTAATGCGGAACACTGAAGCTTTCTTT. This encodes CASSLLAVMRNTEAFF.

This chain connects TRBV7-9 to TRBJ2-3; 10 positions match TRBD1. V was pared by 10 bases and J by 2 bases, with 15 bases of the junction left unmatched. CDR3 size: 17 residues. In germline, CDR1 is SEHNR, CDR2 FQNEAQ (reference sequence). The CDR3 DNA follows: TGTGCCACTCCAGAGGGGACAGGGGTAGCATCCACAGATACGCAGTATTTT. Amino acid sequence: CATPEGTGVASTDTQYF.

This chain uses TRBV28 with TRBJ2-7; D perhaps matches TRBD1 (9 bases). V lost 5 bases and J 3 bases, leaving 20 bases between the germline ends. The CDR3 contains 16 residues. From germline, CDR1 is MDHEN and CDR2 SYDVKM. For the CDR3, the DNA is TGTGCCAGCAGTGACTACAGGGGGCTAGCGGGCTACGAGCAGTACTTC. This translates into CASSDYRGLAGYEQYF.

The chain has TRBV29-1 and TRBJ1-5, with 7 positions matching TRBD1. The trim removed 6 bases at V and 7 bases at J, leaving 15 bases unmatched. CDR3 length equals 15 residues. The germline CDR1 and CDR2 sequences are SQVTM and ANQGSEA. CDR3 bases: TGCAGCGTCCAGACCGGGGCAGGGGGTGAGCAGCCCCAGCATTTT. It yields the protein CSVQTGAGGEQPQHF.